This TCR beta chain is drawn from a study of CD8 T cells in Susac syndrome. Study conclusions and caveats: It was acknowledged in the study that its TCR sequencing and HLA analysis involved a relatively small number of individuals.

Comments on this clonotype: No antigen is known for it. The junction shows a germline mismatch at one end, possibly a read error.

The RNA input was about 0.5 to 1 ug, and it was reverse transcribed with random hexamers. In TCRdb, the immunoSEQ multiplex PCR reads were re-called with MiXCR into one record per CDR3 protein. The sample contains about 210,000 distinct CDR3 sequences, approximately 95% of which appear only once. The length of the CDR3 is 12 residues. Per the germline V gene, CDR1 is SNHLY and CDR2 is FYNNEI. This TCR came from a human donor with multiple sclerosis. The V gene is TRBV2, the J gene TRBJ2-1, with D possibly matching TRBD2 (5 bases). Source material: CD4+ T cells from PBMCs. The CDR3 nucleotides are TGTGCCAGCAGTGAATTGTGGCTAGCAGGTTACTTC. It is translated as CASSELWLAGYF.